One and the same sample provided the 2 T cell receptor beta chains below, sequenced in a study of beta chain features in type 1 diabetes. The isolated RNA, all of it, was reverse transcribed, so expressed TCRB transcripts were what got sequenced. Profiling relied on immunoSEQ multiplex PCR, and the TCRdb table lists in-frame clones only, not all of them. The sample lists approximately 300,000 clones; approximately 10% were seen once. Sequenced input: naive CD4+ T cells from blood. These TCRs come from a woman aged 25-40 years in good health.

This clone was seen a few times. The rearrangement uses TRBV30 and TRBJ1-3; the D gene is possibly TRBD1 (6 bases). The CDR3 covers 14 residues. Germline V gene lookup returns CDR1 GTSNPN and CDR2 SVGIG (reference sequence). V was trimmed by 3 bases and J by 4 bases, leaving 13 bases between them. This CDR3 is CAWSPTGSGNTIYF. CDR3 coding DNA: TGTGCCTGGAGCCCCACAGGGTCAGGAAACACCATATATTTT.

The V call is TRBV28, the J call TRBJ1-5; TRBD1 aligns across 8 bases. Germline CDR1 is MDHEN and CDR2 is SYDVKM. This CDR3 has 14 amino acids. Losses at the gene ends were 5 bases for V and 5 bases for J; bases not matched to a gene: 5. DNA for the CDR3: TGTGCCAGCAGTACTGACAGGGGTTATCAGCCCCAGCATTTT. Residues: CASSTDRGYQPQHF.